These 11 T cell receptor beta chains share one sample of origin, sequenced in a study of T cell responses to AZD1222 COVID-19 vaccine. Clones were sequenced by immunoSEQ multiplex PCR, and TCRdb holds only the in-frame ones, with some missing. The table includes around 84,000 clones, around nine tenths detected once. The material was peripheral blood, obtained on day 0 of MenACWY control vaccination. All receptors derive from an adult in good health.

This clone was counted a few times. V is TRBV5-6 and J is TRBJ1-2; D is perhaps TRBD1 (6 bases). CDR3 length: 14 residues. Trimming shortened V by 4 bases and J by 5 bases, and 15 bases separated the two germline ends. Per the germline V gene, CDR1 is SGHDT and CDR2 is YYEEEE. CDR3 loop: CASSQGRAGYGYTF. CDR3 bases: TGTGCCAGCAGCCAGGGGAGGGCCGGGTATGGCTACACCTTC.

CDR3 amino acids: CASSLLGTGVMNTEAFF. In nucleotides, the CDR3 is TGTGCCAGCAGCTTATTGGGGACAGGGGTTATGAACACTGAAGCTTTCTTT. The J gene is TRBJ1-1, the V gene TRBV7-8; 10 bases align to TRBD1. Germline loops: CDR1 SGHVS, CDR2 FQNEAQ. The CDR3 is 17 residues long. The V and J ends lost 2 bases and 0 bases, in that order; junction bases with no gene match: 6.

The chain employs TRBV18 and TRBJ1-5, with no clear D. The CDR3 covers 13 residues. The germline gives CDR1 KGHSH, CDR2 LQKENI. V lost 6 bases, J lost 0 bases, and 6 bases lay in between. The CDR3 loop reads CASSENSNQPQHF. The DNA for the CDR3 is TGTGCCAGCTCCGAGAATAGCAATCAGCCCCAGCATTTT. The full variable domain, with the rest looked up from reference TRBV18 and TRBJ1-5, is NAGVMQNPRHLVRRRGQEARLRCSPMKGHSHVYWYRQLPEEGLKFMVYLQKENIIDESGMPKERFSAEFPKEGPSILRIQQVVRGDSAAYFCASSENSNQPQHFGDGTRLSIL.

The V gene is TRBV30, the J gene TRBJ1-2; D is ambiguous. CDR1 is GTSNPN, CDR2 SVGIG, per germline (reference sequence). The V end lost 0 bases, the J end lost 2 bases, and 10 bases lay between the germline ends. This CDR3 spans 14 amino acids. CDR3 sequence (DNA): TGTGCCTGGAGTGTACAAGGAGTCAACTATGGCTACACCTTC. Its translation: CAWSVQGVNYGYTF. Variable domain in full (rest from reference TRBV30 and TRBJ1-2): SQTIHQWPATLVQPVGSPLSLECTVEGTSNPNLYWYRQAAGRGLQLLFYSVGIGQISSEVPQNLSASRPQDRQFILSSKKLLLSDSGFYLCAWSVQGVNYGYTFGSGTRLTVV.

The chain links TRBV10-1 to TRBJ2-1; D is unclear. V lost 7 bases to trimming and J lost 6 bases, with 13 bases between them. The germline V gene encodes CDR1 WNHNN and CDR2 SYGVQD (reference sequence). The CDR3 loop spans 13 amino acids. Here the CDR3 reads CASIPGPGNEQFF. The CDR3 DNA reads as TGCGCCAGCATTCCAGGCCCGGGCAATGAGCAGTTCTTC.

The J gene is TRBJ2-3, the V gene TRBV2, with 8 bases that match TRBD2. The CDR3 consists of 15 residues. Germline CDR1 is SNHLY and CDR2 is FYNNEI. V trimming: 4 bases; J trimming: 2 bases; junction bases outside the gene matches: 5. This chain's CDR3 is CASSGSGGYTDTQYF. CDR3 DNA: TGTGCCAGCAGTGGGAGCGGGGGATACACAGATACGCAGTATTTT.

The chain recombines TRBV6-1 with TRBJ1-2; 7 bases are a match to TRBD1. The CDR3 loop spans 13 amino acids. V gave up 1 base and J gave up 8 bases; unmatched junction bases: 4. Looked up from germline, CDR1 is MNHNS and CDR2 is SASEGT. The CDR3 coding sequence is TGTGCCAGCAGTGAAGAGAGGGGGCGCGGCTACACCTTC. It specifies CASSEERGRGYTF.

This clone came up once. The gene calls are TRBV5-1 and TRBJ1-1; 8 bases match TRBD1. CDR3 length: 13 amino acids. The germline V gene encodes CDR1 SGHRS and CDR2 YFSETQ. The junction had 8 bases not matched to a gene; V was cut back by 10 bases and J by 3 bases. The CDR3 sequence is CASQGARDTEAFF. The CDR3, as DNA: TGCGCCTCTCAGGGGGCGCGGGACACTGAAGCTTTCTTT.

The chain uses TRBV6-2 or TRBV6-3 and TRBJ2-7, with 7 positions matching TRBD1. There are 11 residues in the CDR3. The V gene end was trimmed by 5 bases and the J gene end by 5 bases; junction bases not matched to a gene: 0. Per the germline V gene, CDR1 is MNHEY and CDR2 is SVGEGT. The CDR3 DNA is TGTGCCAGCAGTGACAGGGACGAGCAGTACTTC. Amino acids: CASSDRDEQYF.

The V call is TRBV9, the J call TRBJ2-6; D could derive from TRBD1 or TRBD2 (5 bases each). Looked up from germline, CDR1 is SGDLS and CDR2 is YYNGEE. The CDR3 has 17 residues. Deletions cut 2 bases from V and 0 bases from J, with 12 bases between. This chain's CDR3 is CASSVGTWNSGANVLTF. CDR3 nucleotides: TGTGCCAGCAGCGTCGGGACGTGGAACTCTGGGGCCAACGTCCTGACTTTC.

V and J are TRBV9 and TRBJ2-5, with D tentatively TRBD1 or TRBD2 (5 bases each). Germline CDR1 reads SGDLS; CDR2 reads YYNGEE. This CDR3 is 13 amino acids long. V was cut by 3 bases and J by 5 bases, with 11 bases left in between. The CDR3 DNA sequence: TGTGCCAGCAGCGCGGGGACGGGGGAGACCCAGTACTTC. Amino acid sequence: CASSAGTGETQYF.